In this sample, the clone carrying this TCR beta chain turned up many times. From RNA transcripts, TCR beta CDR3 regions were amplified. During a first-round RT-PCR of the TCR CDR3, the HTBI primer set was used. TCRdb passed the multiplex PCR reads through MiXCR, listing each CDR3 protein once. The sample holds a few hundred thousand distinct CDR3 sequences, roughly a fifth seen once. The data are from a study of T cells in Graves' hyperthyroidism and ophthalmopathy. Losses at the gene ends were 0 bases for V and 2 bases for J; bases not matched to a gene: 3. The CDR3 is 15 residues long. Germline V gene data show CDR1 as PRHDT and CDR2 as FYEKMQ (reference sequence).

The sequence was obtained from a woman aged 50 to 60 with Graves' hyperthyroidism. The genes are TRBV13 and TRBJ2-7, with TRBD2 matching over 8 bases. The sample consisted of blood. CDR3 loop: CASSLGSGGPYEQYF. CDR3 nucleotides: TGTGCCAGCAGCTTAGGAAGCGGGGGTCCCTACGAGCAGTACTTC.